The 23 T cell receptor beta chains listed next were all sequenced from one sample in a study of identifying expanded T cells in peripheral blood. The assay was immunoSEQ multiplex PCR, and TCRdb's table has in-frame clones only and misses some. Of about 78,000 clones in the sample, 84% are singletons; the top ten hold 18%. Sequences were obtained from blood. The receptors come from a person aged 18 to 75 in good health.

This clone came up a few times. This chain connects TRBV29-1 to TRBJ2-7, with TRBD1 identical over 7 bases. The junction had 11 bases not matched to a gene; V was cut back by 6 bases and J by 0 bases. Germline CDR1 SQVTM, CDR2 ANQGSEA. This CDR3 has 15 residues. The CDR3 sequence: CSVQYSQGSSYEQYF. CDR3 nucleotides: TGCAGCGTCCAATATTCACAGGGGAGCTCCTACGAGCAGTACTTC.

V and J are TRBV28 and TRBJ2-7; the match to TRBD1 covers 9 bases. This CDR3 is 16 amino acids long. Trimming at V came to 4 bases and at J to 2 bases, leaving 9 bases not matched to a gene. Germline values: CDR1 MDHEN, CDR2 SYDVKM. CDR3 nucleotides: TGTGCCAGCAGTTACTTGGGGACAGGGCGTCCCTACGAGCAGTACTTC. This codes for CASSYLGTGRPYEQYF.

The chain combines TRBV11-3 with TRBJ2-2, with TRBD2 matching 7 bases. The germline CDR1 and CDR2 sequences are SGHNT and YENEEA. The CDR3 has 19 amino acids. Unmatched junction bases numbered 13, after V lost 0 bases and J lost 3 bases. The CDR3 here is CASSLDRGPLAEYTGELFF. CDR3 sequence (DNA): TGTGCCAGCAGCTTAGATAGGGGTCCCCTAGCGGAGTACACCGGGGAGCTGTTTTTT.

This clone was detected once. The chain links TRBV9 to TRBJ1-4, with D uncertain. CDR1 and CDR2 from the germline V gene are SGDLS and YYNGEE. Trimming took 2 bases from V and 8 from J, leaving 10 bases between them. This CDR3 comprises 13 residues. In DNA, the CDR3 is TGTGCCAGCAGCGTCGGACCTCAGGAAAAACTGTTTTTT. Protein: CASSVGPQEKLFF.

The J gene is TRBJ2-3, the V gene TRBV5-1; D gene ambiguous. The CDR3 consists of 14 residues. Germline V CDR1 and CDR2: SGHRS, YFSETQ. The V and J ends lost 5 bases and 0 bases respectively, with 10 bases between them. CDR3 residues: CASRMDSSTDTQYF. In DNA form, the CDR3 reads TGCGCCAGCAGAATGGATTCTAGCACAGATACGCAGTATTTT.

The sample holds a few counts of this clone. J is TRBJ2-1 and V is TRBV12-5; TRBD2 matches 13 bases. Germline CDR1 is LGHNT and CDR2 is FRNRAP. This CDR3 is built from 15 residues. V dropped 7 bases and J dropped 8; count of bases not matched to a gene: 8. In DNA, the CDR3 is TGTGCTAGTGCCGACACTAGCGGGAGGGCCCATGAGCAGTTCTTC. It yields the protein CASADTSGRAHEQFF.

V and J are TRBV27 and TRBJ2-1, with D tentatively TRBD2 (5 bases). V lost 3 bases to trimming and J lost 5 bases, with 14 bases between them. CDR1 and CDR2 from the germline V gene are MNHEY and SMNVEV (reference sequence). The CDR3 is 15 amino acids. The DNA for the CDR3 is TGTGCCAGCAGTTTTCGGGGAGATTGGGACAATGAGCAGTTCTTC. It codes for CASSFRGDWDNEQFF.

The chain recombines TRBV7-6 with TRBJ2-7, with D perhaps given as TRBD1 or TRBD2 (5 bases each). The V end was cut by 3 bases, the J end by 6 bases, with 12 bases between. CDR1 is SGHVS, CDR2 FNYEAQ, per germline. The CDR3 contains 13 residues. This CDR3 is CASSLGPVSEQYF. The CDR3, as DNA: TGTGCCAGCAGCTTGGGACCCGTATCCGAGCAGTACTTC.

The V gene is TRBV28, the J gene TRBJ2-3; TRBD2 matches at 8 bases. J was trimmed by 6 bases and V by 2 bases; bases with no gene match: 10. The CDR3 consists of 16 residues. Per the germline V gene, CDR1 is MDHEN and CDR2 is SYDVKM. CDR3 region: CASSLRWGPSGDTQYF. DNA for the CDR3: TGTGCCAGCAGTTTAAGATGGGGGCCTAGCGGGGATACGCAGTATTTT.

The gene calls are TRBV28 and TRBJ2-7; D unresolved. This CDR3 has 15 amino acids. Looked up from germline, CDR1 is MDHEN and CDR2 is SYDVKM. Trimming stripped 2 bases from V and 3 bases from J, with 14 bases between. The CDR3 DNA is TGTGCCAGCAGTTTACCCCCCCCTGGTTTCTACGAGCAGTACTTC. It is translated as CASSLPPPGFYEQYF. The full variable domain, completed using reference TRBV28 and TRBJ2-7, is DVKVTQSSRYLVKRTGEKVFLECVQDMDHENMFWYRQDPGLGLRLIYFSYDVKMKEKGDIPEGYSVSREKKERFSLILESASTNQTSMYLCASSLPPPGFYEQYFGPGTRLTVT.

The chain has TRBV27 and TRBJ2-5, with 8 bases lining up with TRBD2. Germline CDR1 reads MNHEY; CDR2 reads SMNVEV (reference sequence). The CDR3 sequence is 15 residues long. V shed 7 bases and J 7 bases; nucleotides not matched to a gene: 14. The CDR3 is CASTHSGGTRGTQYF. The CDR3 coding sequence is TGTGCCAGCACCCACTCGGGGGGGACCAGGGGGACCCAGTACTTC.

The chain uses TRBV19 and TRBJ1-5; no clear D gene. Germline values: CDR1 LNHDA, CDR2 SQIVND (reference sequence). Trimming removed 7 bases from V and 5 bases from J, with 15 bases in between. The CDR3 length is 14 residues. The CDR3 DNA is TGTGCCAGTACCACTATGGGTCCCTATCAGCCCCAGCATTTT. This codes for CASTTMGPYQPQHF.

The chain joins TRBV14 to TRBJ2-2; the D gene could be TRBD1 or TRBD2 (5 bases each). This CDR3 comprises 15 residues. CDR1 is SGHDN and CDR2 is FVKESK in the germline V gene. V was cut by 4 bases and J by 4 bases, with 13 bases left in between. The CDR3 bases are TGTGCCAGCAGCCGAGGGAGTAGGGGCACCGGGGAGCTGTTTTTT. As protein: CASSRGSRGTGELFF. The full variable domain, completed using reference TRBV14 and TRBJ2-2, is EAGVTQFPSHSVIEKGQTVTLRCDPISGHDNLYWYRRVMGKEIKFLLHFVKESKQDESGMPNNRFLAERTGGTYSTLKVQPAELEDSGVYFCASSRGSRGTGELFFGEGSRLTVL.

The V gene is TRBV19, the J gene TRBJ2-3, with D possibly being TRBD2 (5 bases). Germline values: CDR1 LNHDA, CDR2 SQIVND (reference sequence). The V gene lost 6 bases and the J gene lost 1 base, with 8 bases spanning the gap. This CDR3 is built from 13 residues. In DNA form, the CDR3 reads TGTGCCAGTAGAACAGCGGGCACAGATACGCAGTATTTT. As protein: CASRTAGTDTQYF. Variable domain in full (rest from reference TRBV19 and TRBJ2-3): DGGITQSPKYLFRKEGQNVTLSCEQNLNHDAMYWYRQDPGQGLRLIYYSQIVNDFQKGDIAEGYSVSREKKESFPLTVTSAQKNPTAFYLCASRTAGTDTQYFGPGTRLTVL.

The chain is built from TRBV4-3 and TRBJ2-2; TRBD2 matches at 8 bases. The V and J ends lost 4 bases and 6 bases, in that order; junction bases with no gene match: 7. There are 15 residues in the CDR3. Germline V CDR1 and CDR2: LGHNA, YSLEER. The CDR3 loop is CASSPSGGWAGELFF. The CDR3 bases are TGCGCCAGCAGCCCCAGCGGGGGCTGGGCCGGGGAGCTGTTTTTT.

This clone was detected once. The chain links TRBV10-1 to TRBJ1-3; 8 bases are a match to TRBD1. From germline, CDR1 is WNHNN and CDR2 SYGVQD (reference sequence). The CDR3 loop spans 16 amino acids. J lost 0 bases, V lost 2 bases, and 3 bases had no gene match. This chain's CDR3 is CASSEKGQVSGNTIYF. In DNA, the CDR3 is TGCGCCAGCAGTGAGAAGGGACAGGTCTCTGGAAACACCATATATTTT.

The genes are TRBV18 and TRBJ1-1, with 10 bases fitting TRBD1. Germline V gives CDR1 KGHSH, CDR2 LQKENI. With 4 bases clipped from V and 5 bases from J, the junction kept 4 bases outside the gene matches. This CDR3 is built from 14 residues. CDR3 DNA sequence: TGTGCCAGCTCACGGGGGGACAGGGGAACTGAAGCTTTCTTT. Its protein is CASSRGDRGTEAFF.

The chain carries TRBV6-6 and TRBJ1-5; 11 bases align to TRBD1. The germline CDR1 and CDR2 sequences are MNHNY and SVGAGI (reference sequence). The V and J ends lost 5 bases and 4 bases, in that order; junction bases with no gene match: 4. The CDR3 has 15 amino acids. As DNA, the CDR3 is TGTGCCAGCAGTCCAGGACAGGGGGCGAATCAGCCCCAGCATTTT. Amino acid sequence: CASSPGQGANQPQHF.

This chain connects TRBV19 to TRBJ2-2; no clear D. Trimming removed 7 bases from V and 5 bases from J, with 20 bases in between. Germline CDR1 and CDR2: LNHDA and SQIVND (reference sequence). This CDR3 spans 16 amino acids. CDR3 nucleotides: TGTGCCAGTACCTGGGCCCCCCCATACTTAACCGGGGAGCTGTTTTTT. Translation gives CASTWAPPYLTGELFF.

This chain joins TRBV10-1 and TRBJ2-2; 8 bases line up with TRBD2. With V trimmed by 6 bases and J by 7 bases, 13 bases remained unmatched. Per the germline V gene, CDR1 is WNHNN and CDR2 is SYGVQD (reference sequence). The CDR3 has 16 amino acids. CDR3 nucleotides: TGCGCCAGCAGCCATAGGACTAGCCAGGAAGTCGGGGAGCTGTTTTTT. Translation: CASSHRTSQEVGELFF.

This chain connects TRBV29-1 to TRBJ1-1; D may be TRBD1 (6 bases). The germline gives CDR1 SQVTM, CDR2 ANQGSEA. The length of the CDR3 is 13 residues. V lost 6 bases, J lost 4 bases, and 15 bases lay in between. CDR3 nucleotides: TGCAGCGTGCACACAGGGTGGGGCACTGAAGCTTTCTTT. Translated: CSVHTGWGTEAFF.

The rearrangement uses TRBV6-1 and TRBJ1-1; D is unclear. Germline lookup yields CDR1 MNHNS and CDR2 SASEGT. The germline V and J ends were trimmed by 5 bases and 1 base, with 8 bases remaining between them. The CDR3 covers 13 residues. CDR3 sequence: CASSSDPNTEAFF. CDR3 DNA sequence: TGTGCCAGCAGTTCCGATCCGAACACTGAAGCTTTCTTT.

This clone showed up just a few times. The chain is built from TRBV4-2 and TRBJ1-4; D unclear. Looked up from germline, CDR1 is LGHNA and CDR2 is YNFKEQ. Trimming stripped 0 bases from V and 1 base from J, with 12 bases between. The CDR3 is made up of 17 amino acids. Here the CDR3 reads CASSQEGRVETNEKLFF. CDR3 in DNA: TGTGCCAGCAGCCAAGAAGGACGGGTCGAAACTAATGAAAAACTGTTTTTT.